These 22 T cell receptor beta chains came from one sample sequenced in a study of blood T cells in healthy people across ages. A J-beta primer mix and a sample-barcoded 5' primer were used in a second PCR of roughly 6 to 11 cycles. TCRdb re-called the 5' RACE reads with MiXCR, one entry per CDR3 protein. The table has about 580,000 distinct CDR3 sequences, around half seen once; the top ten hold around 25%. Sequences were obtained from blood. These receptors came from a man aged 80 or over in good health.

Only a few counts were recorded for this clonotype. The J gene is TRBJ2-1, the V gene TRBV7-2; D might be TRBD1 (7 bases). Germline V CDR1 and CDR2: SGHTA, FQGNSA. CDR3 size: 17 residues. V was clipped by 5 bases and J by 4 bases, with 21 bases between them. The CDR3 loop is CASSGGTGTEIYNEQFF. In DNA form, the CDR3 reads TGTGCCAGCAGCGGGGGGACCGGGACAGAAATATACAATGAGCAGTTCTTC. Supplemented by reference TRBV7-2 and TRBJ2-1, the full variable domain reads GAGVSQSPSNKVTEKGKDVELRCDPISGHTALYWYRQSLGQGLEFLIYFQGNSAPDKSGLPSDRFSAERTGGSVSTLTIQRTQQEDSAVYLCASSGGTGTEIYNEQFFGPGTRLTVL.

V and J are TRBV7-9 and TRBJ2-2; 7 nucleotides agree with TRBD1. The V and J ends lost 3 bases and 6 bases, in that order; junction bases with no gene match: 4. The germline V gene has CDR1 SEHNR and CDR2 FQNEAQ (reference sequence). The CDR3 runs to 14 residues. CDR3 DNA sequence: TGTGCCAGCAGCTTGTTCGACAGGGCCGGGGAGCTGTTTTTT. Amino acids: CASSLFDRAGELFF.

The J gene is TRBJ2-3, the V gene TRBV5-1; D not certain. With 0 bases removed from V and 1 base from J, the gap between germline ends came to 9 bases. The germline V gene has CDR1 SGHRS and CDR2 YFSETQ. The CDR3 is made up of 15 amino acids. The CDR3 sequence: CASSLETAGTDTQYF. DNA of the CDR3: TGCGCCAGCAGCTTGGAGACCGCAGGCACAGATACGCAGTATTTT.

This clonotype was detected a few times. An end of the junction differs from the germline gene, which may be a read error. This chain links TRBV6-5 with TRBJ2-7, with D possibly TRBD2 on 5 matching bases. The CDR3 spans 15 residues. Germline V CDR1 and CDR2: MNHEY, SVGAGI. CDR3 sequence: CVSSPSGAAAYEQYF. CDR3 coding DNA: TGTGTCAGCAGCCCCTCAGGAGCGGCTGCCTACGAGCAGTACTTC.

The rearrangement links TRBV12-5 to TRBJ2-3; TRBD2 aligns across 8 bases. V lost 8 bases to trimming and J lost 3 bases; unmatched junction nucleotides: 7. Germline-derived CDR1 and CDR2 are LGHNT and FRNRAP. The CDR3 loop spans 14 amino acids. The CDR3: CASLKAGETDTQYF. CDR3 coding DNA: TGTGCTAGTCTAAAAGCGGGAGAAACAGATACGCAGTATTTT.

This clonotype was seen ten or more times. The CDR3 DNA follows: TGTGCCAGCAGTTCTCCTTATAGCAATCAGCCCCAGCATTTT. Translation: CASSSPYSNQPQHF. V usage is TRBV12-3 or TRBV12-4 and J usage is TRBJ1-5; the D is unclear. The germline V and J ends were trimmed by 4 bases and 0 bases, with 7 bases remaining between them. CDR3 size: 14 residues.

The chain combines TRBV20-1 with TRBJ1-5; 8 nucleotides agree with TRBD1. Losses at the gene ends were 1 base for V and 0 bases for J; bases not matched to a gene: 14. CDR3 length: 19 amino acids. From germline, CDR1 is DFQATT and CDR2 SNEGSKA (reference sequence). The CDR3 sequence is CSARAYRTGLGYSNQPQHF. The DNA for the CDR3 is TGCAGTGCTAGAGCCTACCGGACAGGGCTTGGGTATAGCAATCAGCCCCAGCATTTT.

The table lists this clonotype with a few counts. The chain has TRBV18 and TRBJ1-1; no clear D. This CDR3 contains 13 residues. V was cut by 1 base and J by 1 base, with 4 bases left in between. From germline, CDR1 is KGHSH and CDR2 LQKENI. The CDR3 nucleotides read TGTGCCAGCTCACCACTACAGAACACTGAAGCTTTCTTT. Its protein product is CASSPLQNTEAFF.

In the case of this clonotype: A read error may be the cause here, since a much bigger clone is one base away. The chain links TRBV7-2 to TRBJ2-1; 9 positions agree with TRBD1. Germline V gene lookup returns CDR1 SGHTA and CDR2 FQGNSA. The CDR3 runs 15 residues. The trim removed 6 bases at V and 4 bases at J, leaving 7 bases unmatched. CDR3 in amino acids: CASRPGTGIYNEQFF. CDR3 bases: TGTGCCAGCAGACCCGGGACAGGGATTTACAATGAGCAGTTCTTC.

This clonotype was found a few times. The chain joins TRBV29-1 to TRBJ2-5; 8 positions agree with TRBD1. The CDR3 totals 14 residues. V was clipped by 4 bases and J by 5 bases; unmatched bases: 9. Germline loops: CDR1 SQVTM, CDR2 ANQGSEA. The CDR3 DNA sequence: TGCAGCGTTGCCGGGACAGGACAAGGGGAGACCCAGTACTTC. It translates to CSVAGTGQGETQYF.

The J gene is TRBJ1-5, the V gene TRBV6-2 or TRBV6-3; TRBD1 aligns across 7 bases. The CDR3 spans 14 residues. Germline V gene lookup returns CDR1 MNHEY and CDR2 SVGEGT. V gave up 4 bases and J gave up 4 bases; unmatched junction bases: 4. This CDR3 reads CASSWTGINQPQHF. CDR3 nucleotides: TGTGCCAGCAGTTGGACAGGAATTAATCAGCCCCAGCATTTT.

V is TRBV12-3 or TRBV12-4 and J is TRBJ2-5; a possible D gene is TRBD2 (7 bases). This CDR3 region has 12 residues. V lost 10 bases and J lost 5, with 14 bases in between. The CDR3 sequence: CATGGPGETQYF. CDR3 bases: TGTGCCACCGGGGGGCCGGGGGAGACCCAGTACTTC.

To note about this clonotype: This could be a read error, since a much larger clone is one nucleotide away. The V gene is TRBV20-1, the J gene TRBJ1-4, with a tentative D call TRBD1 (6 bases). Germline V lookup: CDR1 DFQATT, CDR2 SNEGSKA (reference sequence). V was pared by 7 bases and J by 7 bases, with 22 bases between. This CDR3 has 15 residues. The DNA of the CDR3 is TGCAGTGTTGATATGAGGGTCCAGGGGAGTGAAAAACTGTTTTTT. This sequence encodes CSVDMRVQGSEKLFF.

This clonotype came up a few times. The rearrangement joins TRBV20-1 to TRBJ2-1; perhaps TRBD2 as D (6 bases). The CDR3 runs 14 residues. With 8 bases removed from V and 8 bases from J, the gap between germline ends came to 22 bases. Per the germline V gene, CDR1 is DFQATT and CDR2 is SNEGSKA (reference sequence). In nucleotides, the CDR3 is TGCAGTCCTCTCCGGGCGGGAACCGGTTATGAGCAGTTCTTC. Its protein product is CSPLRAGTGYEQFF.

This clonotype has at least ten counts. The V gene is TRBV6-5, the J gene TRBJ2-6; weak D call: TRBD1 (6 bases). The CDR3 sequence is 14 residues long. Germline V gives CDR1 MNHEY, CDR2 SVGAGI. V dropped 6 bases and J dropped 4 bases, with 10 bases sitting between them. CDR3 sequence (DNA): TGTGCCAGCAGCACAGGGACCGGGGCCAACGTCCTGACTTTC. Encoded protein: CASSTGTGANVLTF.

This chain connects TRBV20-1 to TRBJ2-3; TRBD2 matches 8 bases. Germline CDR1 DFQATT, CDR2 SNEGSKA (reference sequence). V was pared by 2 bases and J by 4 bases, with 11 bases of the junction left unmatched. The CDR3 is 16 residues long. DNA for the CDR3: TGCAGTGCTAGACGTCGCTCGGGAGGGCGCGCAGATACGCAGTATTTT. Translation gives CSARRRSGGRADTQYF.

This rearrangement joins TRBV20-1 to TRBJ2-5; 10 nucleotides agree with TRBD2. The end of the DNA is better explained by TRBJ2-7, so the J call may be wrong. This CDR3 has 16 amino acids. Germline V gene sequence: CDR1 DFQATT, CDR2 SNEGSKA (reference sequence). CDR3 nucleotide sequence: TGCAGTGCTAGAGATCCGACGTCTAGCGGGAGCTACGAGCAGTACTTC. This codes for CSARDPTSSGSYEQYF.

J is TRBJ1-2 and V is TRBV4-3, with a weak D call TRBD1 (6 bases). V gave up 0 bases and J gave up 4 bases, with 15 bases separating them. Per the germline V gene, CDR1 is LGHNA and CDR2 is YSLEER. This CDR3 has 16 amino acids. CDR3 nucleotides: TGCGCCAGCAGCCAAGAGCCAGGGGCCCCCTCCTATGGCTACACCTTC. This encodes CASSQEPGAPSYGYTF.

This clonotype was detected only a few times. V usage is TRBV4-2 and J usage is TRBJ2-1; 11 nucleotides line up with TRBD2. This CDR3 has 18 residues. With 4 bases clipped from V and 8 bases from J, the junction kept 16 bases outside the gene matches. Germline V gene sequence: CDR1 LGHNA, CDR2 YNFKEQ. The CDR3 nucleotides read TGTGCCAGCAGCCTTCAAAATCTAGCGGGAGGTCAAGGCGATGAGCAGTTCTTC. It codes for CASSLQNLAGGQGDEQFF.

V is TRBV20-1 and J is TRBJ2-1; TRBD2 might be the D (7 bases). This CDR3 region has 16 residues. Germline lookup yields CDR1 DFQATT and CDR2 SNEGSKA (reference sequence). The germline V and J ends were trimmed by 1 base and 5 bases, with 18 bases remaining between them. As DNA, the CDR3 is TGCAGTGCTAGAGTTCCTATCGGGGGGCCGAACAATGAGCAGTTCTTC. Protein product: CSARVPIGGPNNEQFF.

This clonotype was counted a single time. This rearrangement joins TRBV5-1 to TRBJ2-7, with D maybe TRBD2 (5 bases). V was cut by 0 bases and J by 3 bases, with 7 bases left in between. Germline-derived CDR1 and CDR2 are SGHRS and YFSETQ. There are 13 residues in the CDR3. This chain's CDR3 is CASSLDGIYEQYF. CDR3 bases: TGCGCCAGCAGCTTGGACGGGATCTACGAGCAGTACTTC.

This clonotype was picked up a small number of times. The rearrangement joins TRBV7-2 to TRBJ1-1; D is unclear. The CDR3 is made up of 13 amino acids. Between the trimmed V and J ends, which lost 3 bases and 4 bases, there was a span of 9 bases. Germline CDR1 SGHTA, CDR2 FQGNSA. The DNA of the CDR3 is TGTGCCAGCAGCTTCTCCATGGGCACTGAAGCTTTCTTT. Protein sequence: CASSFSMGTEAFF.